The present T cell receptor (beta chain) was sequenced within a study of blood T cell repertoires in COVID-19. Profiled with immunoSEQ multiplex PCR; TCRdb holds only in-frame clones, not every one. The data hold more than 45,000 clones, with 90% to 95% observed a single time. The V segment lost 2 bases and the J segment 10 bases; nucleotides outside the gene matches: 14. CDR3 length: 18 residues. Germline CDR1 SGHTA, CDR2 FQGNSA. V and J are TRBV7-2 and TRBJ2-1, with TRBD2 matching over 13 bases. This TCR was recovered from an elderly woman with acute or convalescent COVID-19. Sequenced sample: peripheral blood. The CDR3 is CASSLRVLAGGQRGEQFF. The CDR3 DNA reads as TGTGCCAGCAGCTTAAGGGTACTAGCGGGAGGGCAGCGGGGGGAGCAGTTCTTC.